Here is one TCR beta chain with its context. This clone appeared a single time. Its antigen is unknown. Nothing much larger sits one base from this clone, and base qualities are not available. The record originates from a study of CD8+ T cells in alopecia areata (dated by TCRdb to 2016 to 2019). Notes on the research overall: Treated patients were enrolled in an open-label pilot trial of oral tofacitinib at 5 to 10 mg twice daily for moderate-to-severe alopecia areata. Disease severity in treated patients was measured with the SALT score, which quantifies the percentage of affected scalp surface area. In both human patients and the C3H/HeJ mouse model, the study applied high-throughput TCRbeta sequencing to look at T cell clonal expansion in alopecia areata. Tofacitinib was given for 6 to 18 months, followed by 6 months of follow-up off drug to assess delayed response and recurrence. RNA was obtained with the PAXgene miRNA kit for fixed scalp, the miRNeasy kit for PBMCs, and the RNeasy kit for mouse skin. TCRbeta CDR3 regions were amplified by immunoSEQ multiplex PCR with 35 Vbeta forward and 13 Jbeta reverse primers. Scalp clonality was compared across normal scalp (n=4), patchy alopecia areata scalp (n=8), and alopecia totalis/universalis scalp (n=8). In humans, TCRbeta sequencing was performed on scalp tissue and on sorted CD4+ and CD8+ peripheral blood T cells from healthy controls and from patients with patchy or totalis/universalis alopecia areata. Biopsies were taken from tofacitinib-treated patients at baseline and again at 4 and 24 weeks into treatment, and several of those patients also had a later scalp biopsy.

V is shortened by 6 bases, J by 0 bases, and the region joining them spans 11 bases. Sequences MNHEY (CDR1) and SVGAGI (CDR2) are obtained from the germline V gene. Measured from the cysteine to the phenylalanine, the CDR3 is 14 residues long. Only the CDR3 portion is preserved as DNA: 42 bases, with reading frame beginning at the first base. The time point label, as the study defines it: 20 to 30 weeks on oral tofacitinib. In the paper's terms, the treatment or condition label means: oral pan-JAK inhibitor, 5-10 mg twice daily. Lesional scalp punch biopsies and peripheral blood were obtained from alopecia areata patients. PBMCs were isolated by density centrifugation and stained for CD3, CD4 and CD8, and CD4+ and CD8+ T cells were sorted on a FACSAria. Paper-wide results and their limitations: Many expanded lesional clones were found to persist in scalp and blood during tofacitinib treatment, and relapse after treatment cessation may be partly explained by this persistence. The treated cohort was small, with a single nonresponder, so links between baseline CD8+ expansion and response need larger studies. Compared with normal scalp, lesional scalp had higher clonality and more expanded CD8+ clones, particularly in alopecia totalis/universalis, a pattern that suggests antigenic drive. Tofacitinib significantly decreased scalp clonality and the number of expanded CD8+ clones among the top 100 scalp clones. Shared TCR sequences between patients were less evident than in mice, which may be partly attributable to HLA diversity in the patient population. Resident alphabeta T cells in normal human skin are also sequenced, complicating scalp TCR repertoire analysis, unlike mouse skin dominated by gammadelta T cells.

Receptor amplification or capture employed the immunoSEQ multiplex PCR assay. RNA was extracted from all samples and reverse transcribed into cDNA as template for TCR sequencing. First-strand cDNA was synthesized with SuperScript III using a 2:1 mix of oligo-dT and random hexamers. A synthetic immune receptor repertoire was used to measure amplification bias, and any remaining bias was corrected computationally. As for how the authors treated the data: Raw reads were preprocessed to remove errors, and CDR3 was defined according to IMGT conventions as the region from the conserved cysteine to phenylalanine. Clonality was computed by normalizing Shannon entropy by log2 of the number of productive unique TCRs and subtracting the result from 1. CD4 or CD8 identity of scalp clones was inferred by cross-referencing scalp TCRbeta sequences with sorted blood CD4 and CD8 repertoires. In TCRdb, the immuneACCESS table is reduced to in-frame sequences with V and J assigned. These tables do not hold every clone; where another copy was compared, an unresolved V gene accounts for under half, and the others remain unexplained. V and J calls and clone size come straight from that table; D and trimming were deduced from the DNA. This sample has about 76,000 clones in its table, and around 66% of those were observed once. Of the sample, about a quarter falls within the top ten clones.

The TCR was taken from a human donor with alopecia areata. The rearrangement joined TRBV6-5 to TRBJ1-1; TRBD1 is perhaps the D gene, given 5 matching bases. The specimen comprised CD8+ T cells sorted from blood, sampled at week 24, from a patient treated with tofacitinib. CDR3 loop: CASRPGTLNTEAFF. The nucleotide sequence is TGTGCCAGCAGGCCCGGGACCCTGAACACTGAAGCTTTCTTT.